Below are 13 T cell receptor beta chains sequenced from a single sample in a study of response to subunit inactivated influenza vaccine. TCRdb passed the RT-PCR reads through MiXCR, listing each CDR3 protein once. The sample lists 700,000 to 900,000 distinct CDR3 sequences; over 20% were seen once. Source: PBMCs from blood, taken roughly 5 days after vaccination. The receptors derive from a man aged 50 to 60 who received an inactivated influenza vaccine.

This clonotype was counted many times. The chain combines TRBV7-3 with TRBJ2-1, with 7 bases lining up with TRBD1. The germline gives CDR1 SGHTA, CDR2 FQGTGA. V was clipped by 3 bases and J by 7 bases; unmatched bases: 6. The CDR3 is 14 residues long. The chain's CDR3 is CASSLTGSKNEQFF. For the CDR3, the DNA is TGTGCCAGCAGCTTGACAGGGAGTAAGAATGAGCAGTTCTTC.

The chain carries TRBV15 and TRBJ2-5; 10 bases agree with TRBD2. CDR1 is LNHNV and CDR2 is YYDKDF in the germline V gene (reference sequence). The ends lost 3 bases at V and 2 bases at J; junction bases unmatched: 3. This CDR3 is built from 15 residues. The CDR3 is CATSSGLAVQETQYF. CDR3 nucleotide sequence: TGTGCCACCAGCAGTGGACTAGCGGTTCAAGAGACCCAGTACTTC.

CDR3 coding DNA: TGTGCCAGCAGCGTAACGTCGTCAGGCGTAAACACCGGGGAGCTGTTTTTT. It codes for CASSVTSSGVNTGELFF. The chain links TRBV9 to TRBJ2-2; D remains unclear. This CDR3 region has 17 residues. Trimming stripped 1 base from V and 2 bases from J, with 15 bases between. From germline, CDR1 is SGDLS and CDR2 YYNGEE.

This chain connects TRBV6-1 to TRBJ2-7; 7 positions agree with TRBD1. J lost 2 bases, V lost 6 bases, and 10 bases had no gene match. The CDR3 extends over 15 amino acids. The germline CDR1 and CDR2 sequences are MNHNS and SASEGT. CDR3 in DNA: TGTGCCAGCAGGAACTTCGGGACAGCGACCTACGAGCAGTACTTC. Its translation is CASRNFGTATYEQYF.

The chain carries TRBV7-9 and TRBJ2-1; 9 bases align to TRBD2. V dropped 1 base and J dropped 6; count of bases not matched to a gene: 7. The germline V gene encodes CDR1 SEHNR and CDR2 FQNEAQ (reference sequence). The CDR3 covers 16 residues. The CDR3 loop is CASSLELREGGNEQFF. The CDR3 DNA reads as TGTGCCAGCAGCTTAGAGTTGCGGGAGGGAGGCAATGAGCAGTTCTTC.

In its sample, this clonotype was seen a few times. This chain links TRBV9 with TRBJ1-2; 7 positions agree with TRBD1. Trimming at V came to 4 bases and at J to 2 bases, leaving 8 bases not matched to a gene. Germline values: CDR1 SGDLS, CDR2 YYNGEE. The CDR3 loop spans 15 amino acids. The CDR3 is CASSPPTGYNYGYTF. CDR3 coding DNA: TGTGCCAGCAGCCCCCCGACAGGGTACAACTATGGCTACACCTTC.

This clonotype was found a few times. The chain couples TRBV20-1 to TRBJ2-5; TRBD1 might be the D (5 bases). This CDR3 region has 13 residues. V was pared by 2 bases and J by 5 bases, with 12 bases between. Germline CDR1 DFQATT, CDR2 SNEGSKA (reference sequence). CDR3 residues: CSARFRVGETQYF. CDR3 DNA: TGCAGTGCTAGATTCAGGGTGGGGGAGACCCAGTACTTC.

The V and J genes are TRBV20-1 and TRBJ2-1; 12 nucleotides align to TRBD2. With V trimmed by 5 bases and J by 8 bases, 7 bases remained unmatched. CDR1 is DFQATT and CDR2 is SNEGSKA in the germline V gene (reference sequence). This CDR3 is built from 14 residues. The CDR3 nucleotides are TGCAGTGCTCGCGCTAGCGGGAGGGAGGATGAGCAGTTCTTC. The encoded protein is CSARASGREDEQFF.

This clonotype came up a few times. This CDR3 is CASSYRQGLSYEQYF. Here the CDR3 DNA reads TGTGCCAGCAGCTACCGACAGGGTTTATCCTACGAGCAGTACTTC. The V gene is TRBV7-9, the J gene TRBJ2-7, with 7 nucleotides matching TRBD1. V lost 4 bases to trimming and J lost 1 base; unmatched junction nucleotides: 7. The germline V gene has CDR1 SEHNR and CDR2 FQNEAQ (reference sequence). The CDR3 extends over 15 amino acids.

This chain joins TRBV27 and TRBJ2-2; 9 positions agree with TRBD2. Germline V gene sequence: CDR1 MNHEY, CDR2 SMNVEV (reference sequence). The CDR3 extends over 17 amino acids. Unmatched junction bases numbered 6, after V lost 0 bases and J lost 4 bases. CDR3 DNA sequence: TGTGCCAGCAGTTTATCCGCGGGGGGGCGAAGCACCGGGGAGCTGTTTTTT. Its translation is CASSLSAGGRSTGELFF.

The J gene is TRBJ1-6, the V gene TRBV10-3; D not resolved. V lost 3 bases and J 5 bases, leaving 14 bases between the germline ends. This CDR3 region has 16 residues. CDR1 is ENHRY and CDR2 is SYGVKD in the germline V gene. The CDR3 region has the DNA TGTGCCATCAGTGACGGTGGCGTTTCGGATAATTCACCCCTCCACTTT. It yields the protein CAISDGGVSDNSPLHF.

The rearrangement links TRBV27 to TRBJ2-7, with 9 nucleotides matching TRBD2. CDR3 length equals 15 residues. Per germline, CDR1 MNHEY and CDR2 SMNVEV (reference sequence). Trimming at V came to 5 bases and at J to 4 bases, leaving 9 bases not matched to a gene. The DNA of the CDR3 is TGTGCCAGCAGTAGTGCGGGGGGGCCGTCTTACGAGCAGTACTTC. This sequence encodes CASSSAGGPSYEQYF.

There are many counts of this clonotype. V and J are TRBV4-3 and TRBJ1-6; D is unclear. This CDR3 spans 18 amino acids. Per the germline V gene, CDR1 is LGHNA and CDR2 is YSLEER. Trimming pared 0 bases from V and 0 bases from J, leaving 12 bases between. CDR3 loop: CASSQEGYSSSYNSPLHF. In DNA form, the CDR3 reads TGCGCCAGCAGCCAAGAAGGCTATTCGAGCTCCTATAATTCACCCCTCCACTTT.